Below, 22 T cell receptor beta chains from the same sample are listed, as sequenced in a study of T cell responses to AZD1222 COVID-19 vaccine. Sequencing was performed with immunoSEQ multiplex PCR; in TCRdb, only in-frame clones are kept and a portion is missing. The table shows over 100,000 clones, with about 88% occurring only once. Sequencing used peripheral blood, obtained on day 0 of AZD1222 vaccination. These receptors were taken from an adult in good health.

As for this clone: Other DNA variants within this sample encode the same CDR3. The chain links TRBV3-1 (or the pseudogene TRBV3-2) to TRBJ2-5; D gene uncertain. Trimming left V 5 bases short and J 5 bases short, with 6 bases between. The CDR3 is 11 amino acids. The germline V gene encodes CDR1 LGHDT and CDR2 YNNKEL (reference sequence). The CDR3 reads CASSSGETQYF. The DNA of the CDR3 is TGTGCCAGCAGCTCCGGGGAGACCCAGTACTTC.

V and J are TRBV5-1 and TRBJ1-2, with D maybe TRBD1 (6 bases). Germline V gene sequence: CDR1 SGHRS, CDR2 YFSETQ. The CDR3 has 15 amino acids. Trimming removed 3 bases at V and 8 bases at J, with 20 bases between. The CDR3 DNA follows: TGCGCCAGCAGCTCCACCGGGACAAGAGATGGGGGCTACACCTTC. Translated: CASSSTGTRDGGYTF.

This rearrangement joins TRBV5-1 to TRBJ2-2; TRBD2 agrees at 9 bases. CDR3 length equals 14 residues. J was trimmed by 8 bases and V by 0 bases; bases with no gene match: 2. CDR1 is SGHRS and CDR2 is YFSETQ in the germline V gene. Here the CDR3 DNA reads TGCGCCAGCAGCTTGGATCTAGCGGGAGGGGAGCTGTTTTTT. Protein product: CASSLDLAGGELFF.

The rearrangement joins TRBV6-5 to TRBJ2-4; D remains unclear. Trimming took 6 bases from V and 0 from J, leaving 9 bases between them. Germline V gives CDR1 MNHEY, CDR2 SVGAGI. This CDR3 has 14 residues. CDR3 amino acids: CASSPTGAKNIQYF. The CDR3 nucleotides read TGTGCCAGCAGCCCGACGGGAGCCAAAAACATTCAGTACTTC.

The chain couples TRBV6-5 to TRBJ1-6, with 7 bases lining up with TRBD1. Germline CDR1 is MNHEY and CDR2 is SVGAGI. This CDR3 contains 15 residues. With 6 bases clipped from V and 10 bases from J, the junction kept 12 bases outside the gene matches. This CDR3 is CASRRSTGEMSPLHF. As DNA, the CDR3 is TGTGCCAGCAGGAGATCCACAGGGGAGATGTCACCCCTCCACTTT.

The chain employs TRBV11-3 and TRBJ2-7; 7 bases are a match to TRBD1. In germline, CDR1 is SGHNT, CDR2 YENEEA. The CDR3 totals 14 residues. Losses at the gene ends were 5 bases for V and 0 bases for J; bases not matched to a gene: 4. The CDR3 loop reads CASSVQGTSYEQYF. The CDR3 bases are TGTGCCAGCAGCGTACAGGGGACCTCCTACGAGCAGTACTTC.

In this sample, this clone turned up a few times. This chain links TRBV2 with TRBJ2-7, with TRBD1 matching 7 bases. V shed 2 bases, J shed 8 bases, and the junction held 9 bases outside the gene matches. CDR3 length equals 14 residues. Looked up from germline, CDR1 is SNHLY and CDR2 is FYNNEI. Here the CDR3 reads CASSENDRTGQQYF. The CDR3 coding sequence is TGTGCCAGCAGTGAAAATGATAGGACAGGCCAGCAGTACTTC.

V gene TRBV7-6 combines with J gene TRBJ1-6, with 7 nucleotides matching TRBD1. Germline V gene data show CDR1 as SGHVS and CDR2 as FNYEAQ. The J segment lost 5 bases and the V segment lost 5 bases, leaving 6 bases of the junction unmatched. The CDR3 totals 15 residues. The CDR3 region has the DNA TGTGCCAGCAGCCAAGAGGACAGGCATAATTCACCCCTCCACTTT. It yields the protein CASSQEDRHNSPLHF.

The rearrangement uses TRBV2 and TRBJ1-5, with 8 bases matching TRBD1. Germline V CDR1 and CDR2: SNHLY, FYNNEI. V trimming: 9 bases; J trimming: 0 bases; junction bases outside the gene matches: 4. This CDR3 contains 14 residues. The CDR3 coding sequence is TGTGCCAGTATGACAGGGGCTAGCAATCAGCCCCAGCATTTT. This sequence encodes CASMTGASNQPQHF.

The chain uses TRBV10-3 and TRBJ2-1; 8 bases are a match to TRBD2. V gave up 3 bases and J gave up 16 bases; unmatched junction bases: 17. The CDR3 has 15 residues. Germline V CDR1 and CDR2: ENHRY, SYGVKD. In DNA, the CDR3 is TGTGCCATCAGTGAACGGACTAGCCCGGATGGTCCCGCCTTCTTC. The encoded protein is CAISERTSPDGPAFF.

The CDR3 reads CASSVVVTGELFF. The CDR3 nucleotides read TGTGCCAGCAGCGTAGTGGTCACCGGGGAGCTGTTTTTT. This sequence joins TRBV9 and TRBJ2-2; D not certain. The ends were cut back, 0 bases at V and 4 bases at J, with 4 bases in the middle. Germline CDR1 and CDR2: SGDLS and YYNGEE. The CDR3 totals 13 residues.

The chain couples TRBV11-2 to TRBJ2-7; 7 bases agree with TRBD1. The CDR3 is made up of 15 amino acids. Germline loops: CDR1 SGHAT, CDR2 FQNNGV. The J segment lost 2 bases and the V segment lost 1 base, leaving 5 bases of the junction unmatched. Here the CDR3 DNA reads TGTGCCAGCAGCTTAGCACGTGGACAGGCCTACGAGCAGTACGTC. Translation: CASSLARGQAYEQYV.

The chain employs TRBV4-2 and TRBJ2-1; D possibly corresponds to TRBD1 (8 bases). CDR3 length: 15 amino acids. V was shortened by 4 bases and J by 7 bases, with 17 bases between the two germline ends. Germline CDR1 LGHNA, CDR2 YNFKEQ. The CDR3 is CASSPQGGPQNEQFF. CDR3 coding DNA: TGTGCCAGCAGCCCACAGGGGGGGCCCCAAAATGAGCAGTTCTTC.

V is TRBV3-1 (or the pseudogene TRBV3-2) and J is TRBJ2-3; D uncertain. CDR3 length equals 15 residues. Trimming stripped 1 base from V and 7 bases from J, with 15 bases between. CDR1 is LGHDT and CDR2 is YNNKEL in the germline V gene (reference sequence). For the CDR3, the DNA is TGTGCCAGCAGCCAAGGGAGAGTCGGCGGCAATACGCAGTATTTT. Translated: CASSQGRVGGNTQYF.

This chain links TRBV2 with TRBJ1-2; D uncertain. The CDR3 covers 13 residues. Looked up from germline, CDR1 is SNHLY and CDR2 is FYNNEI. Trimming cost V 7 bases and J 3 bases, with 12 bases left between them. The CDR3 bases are TGTGCCAGCACCCCATTGAGGGACTATGGCTACACCTTC. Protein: CASTPLRDYGYTF. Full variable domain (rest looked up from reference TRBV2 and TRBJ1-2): EPEVTQTPSHQVTQMGQEVILRCVPISNHLYFYWYRQILGQKVEFLVSFYNNEISEKSEIFDDQFSVERPDGSNFTLKIRSTKLEDSAMYFCASTPLRDYGYTFGSGTRLTVV.

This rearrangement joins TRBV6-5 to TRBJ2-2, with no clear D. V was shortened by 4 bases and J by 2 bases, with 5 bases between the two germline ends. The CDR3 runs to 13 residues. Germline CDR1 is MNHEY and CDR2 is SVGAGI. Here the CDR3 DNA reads TGTGCCAGCAGTTTGGGTAACACCGGGGAGCTGTTTTTT. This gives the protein CASSLGNTGELFF.

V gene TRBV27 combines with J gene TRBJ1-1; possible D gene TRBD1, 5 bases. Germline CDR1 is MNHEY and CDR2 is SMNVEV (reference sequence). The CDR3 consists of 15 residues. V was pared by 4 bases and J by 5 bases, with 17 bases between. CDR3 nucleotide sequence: TGTGCCAGCAGTTATTCGCGGGGCTTGGGGACTGAAGCTTTCTTT. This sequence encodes CASSYSRGLGTEAFF.

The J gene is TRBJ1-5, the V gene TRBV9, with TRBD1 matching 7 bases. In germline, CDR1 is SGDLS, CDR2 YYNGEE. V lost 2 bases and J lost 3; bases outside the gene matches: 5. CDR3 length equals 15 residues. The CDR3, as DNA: TGTGCCAGCAGCGTGGGGGACAGCCCCAATCAGCCCCAGCATTTT. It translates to CASSVGDSPNQPQHF.

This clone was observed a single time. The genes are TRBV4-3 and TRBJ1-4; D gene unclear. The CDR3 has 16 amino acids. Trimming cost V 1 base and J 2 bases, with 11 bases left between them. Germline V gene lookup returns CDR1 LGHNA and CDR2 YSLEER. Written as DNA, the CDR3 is TGCGCCAGCAGCCAAGTTGGCAGCGGGACTAATGAAAAACTGTTTTTT. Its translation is CASSQVGSGTNEKLFF.

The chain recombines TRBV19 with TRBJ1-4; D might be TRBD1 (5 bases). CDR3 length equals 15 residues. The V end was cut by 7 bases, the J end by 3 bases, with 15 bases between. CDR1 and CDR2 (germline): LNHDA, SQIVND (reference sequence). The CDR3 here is CASNMGVSSNEKLFF. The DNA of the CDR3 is TGTGCCAGTAATATGGGGGTTTCTTCTAATGAAAAACTGTTTTTT. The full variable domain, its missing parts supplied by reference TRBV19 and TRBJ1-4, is DGGITQSPKYLFRKEGQNVTLSCEQNLNHDAMYWYRQDPGQGLRLIYYSQIVNDFQKGDIAEGYSVSREKKESFPLTVTSAQKNPTAFYLCASNMGVSSNEKLFFGSGTQLSVL.

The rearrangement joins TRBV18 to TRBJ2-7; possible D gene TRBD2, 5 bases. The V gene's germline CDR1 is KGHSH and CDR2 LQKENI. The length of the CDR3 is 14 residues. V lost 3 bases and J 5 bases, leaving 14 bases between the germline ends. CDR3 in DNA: TGTGCCAGCTCACCTCCCGCGGGTATCCACGAGCAGTACTTC. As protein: CASSPPAGIHEQYF.

The CDR3 DNA sequence: TGCGCCAGCAGTGAGTCGACGATTCTTCCTAGCGGGGGTTCTTACAATGAGCAGTTCTTC. It is translated as CASSESTILPSGGSYNEQFF. V usage is TRBV10-1 and J usage is TRBJ2-1; 10 bases are a match to TRBD2. Germline-derived CDR1 and CDR2 are WNHNN and SYGVQD (reference sequence). With V trimmed by 0 bases and J by 4 bases, 15 bases remained unmatched. The CDR3 runs to 20 residues.